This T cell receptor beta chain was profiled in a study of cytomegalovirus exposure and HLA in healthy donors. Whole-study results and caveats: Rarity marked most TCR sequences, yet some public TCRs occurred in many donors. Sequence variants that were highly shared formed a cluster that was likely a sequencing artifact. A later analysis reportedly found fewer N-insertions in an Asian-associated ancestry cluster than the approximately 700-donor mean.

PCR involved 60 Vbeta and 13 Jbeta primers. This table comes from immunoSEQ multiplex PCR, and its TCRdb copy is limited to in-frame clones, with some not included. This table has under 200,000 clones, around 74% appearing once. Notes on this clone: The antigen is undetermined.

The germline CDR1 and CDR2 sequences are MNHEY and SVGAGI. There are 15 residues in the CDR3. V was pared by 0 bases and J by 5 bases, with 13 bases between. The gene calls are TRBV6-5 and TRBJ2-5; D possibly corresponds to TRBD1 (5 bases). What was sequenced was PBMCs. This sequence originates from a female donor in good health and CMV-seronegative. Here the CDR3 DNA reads TGTGCCAGCAGTTACTCGCAGGGTAGGGCGGAGACCCAGTACTTC. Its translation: CASSYSQGRAETQYF.